These 23 T cell receptor beta chains share one sample of origin, sequenced in a study of shared clonotypes between healthy human individuals. The repertoire was sequenced with immunoSEQ multiplex PCR; TCRdb's copy has only in-frame clones and lacks some. The sample lists about 770,000 clones, 72% seen once, with under 2% in the top ten. The sample comprised memory CD4+ T cells sorted from blood. Subset reported: CD45RA-negative fraction. The receptors shown here come from a woman aged 25 to 39 in good health.

Only a few counts were recorded for this clone. The rearrangement uses TRBV18 and TRBJ2-7, with 7 bases matching TRBD1. Trimming at V came to 4 bases and at J to 5 bases, leaving 11 bases not matched to a gene. Germline values: CDR1 KGHSH, CDR2 LQKENI. This CDR3 is 15 amino acids long. CDR3 DNA: TGTGCCAGCTCACGGACGACAGGGAACGAAAACGAGCAGTACTTC. Protein: CASSRTTGNENEQYF.

This clone was counted at least ten times. The chain uses TRBV28 and TRBJ1-5; a possible D gene is TRBD1 (6 bases). Germline-derived CDR1 and CDR2 are MDHEN and SYDVKM. CDR3 length equals 18 residues. V shed 7 bases and J shed 0 bases, with 22 bases lying between them. The CDR3 loop is CASTSGGGQWASNQPQHF. The CDR3 nucleotides are TGTGCCAGCACCTCCGGAGGGGGGCAGTGGGCTAGCAATCAGCCCCAGCATTTT.

The chain employs TRBV19 and TRBJ1-2; 8 positions agree with TRBD1. CDR1 and CDR2 (germline): LNHDA, SQIVND (reference sequence). J was trimmed by 4 bases and V by 10 bases; bases with no gene match: 14. This CDR3 is 15 amino acids long. The CDR3 protein is CATRQGSSVGYGYTF. The CDR3 DNA reads as TGTGCCACCCGACAGGGGAGTAGCGTTGGCTATGGCTACACCTTC.

The V gene is TRBV27, the J gene TRBJ1-5, with D possibly being TRBD1 (6 bases). Trimming shortened V by 1 base and J by 6 bases, and 10 bases separated the two germline ends. Germline-derived CDR1 and CDR2 are MNHEY and SMNVEV (reference sequence). There are 14 residues in the CDR3. The CDR3 sequence: CASSLLGGAQPQHF. For the CDR3, the DNA is TGTGCCAGCAGTTTATTAGGGGGAGCTCAGCCCCAGCATTTT.

This clone was counted only a few times. V usage is TRBV11-3 and J usage is TRBJ2-7; D gene uncertain. The CDR3 has 15 residues. Germline lookup yields CDR1 SGHNT and CDR2 YENEEA. V dropped 8 bases and J dropped 2 bases, with 19 bases sitting between them. The CDR3 spells CASPELPGLTYEQYF. The CDR3 DNA is TGTGCCAGCCCAGAGCTCCCGGGCTTGACCTACGAGCAGTACTTC.

J is TRBJ1-5 and V is TRBV6-5, with a weak D call TRBD1 (5 bases). The CDR3 loop spans 14 amino acids. The V end was cut by 6 bases, the J end by 3 bases, with 12 bases between. Germline values: CDR1 MNHEY, CDR2 SVGAGI. The CDR3 sequence is CASRSDSLNQPQHF. CDR3 coding DNA: TGTGCCAGCAGATCAGACAGTCTCAATCAGCCCCAGCATTTT.

V usage is TRBV7-8 and J usage is TRBJ1-2; D is ambiguous. This CDR3 is built from 16 residues. Germline CDR1 is SGHVS and CDR2 is FQNEAQ. The V gene lost 5 bases and the J gene lost 4 bases, with 20 bases spanning the gap. The CDR3, as DNA: TGTGCCAGCAGCGACCGAAGGTTCATGCAGGCCTATGGCTACACCTTC. Its protein is CASSDRRFMQAYGYTF.

This clone was picked up many times. The chain is built from TRBV29-1 and TRBJ1-3; no clear D. From germline, CDR1 is SQVTM and CDR2 ANQGSEA. V lost 7 bases and J 2 bases, leaving 6 bases between the germline ends. CDR3 size: 11 residues. In nucleotides, the CDR3 is TGCAGCGGGTGGGCTGGAAACACCATATATTTT. Translating it yields CSGWAGNTIYF.

The chain couples TRBV7-9 to TRBJ2-7; D not resolved. Germline values: CDR1 SEHNR, CDR2 FQNEAQ (reference sequence). The CDR3 spans 16 residues. With 5 bases removed from V and 5 bases from J, the gap between germline ends came to 22 bases. The CDR3 DNA follows: TGTGCCAGCAGCCGACCAGTAGACCCCCTCCGGGACGAGCAGTACTTC. It is translated as CASSRPVDPLRDEQYF.

The rearrangement links TRBV19 to TRBJ2-7; TRBD1 aligns across 8 bases. CDR1 is LNHDA, CDR2 SQIVND, per germline (reference sequence). Germline trimming cut 4 bases from V and 0 bases from J; bases unmatched to any gene: 5. This CDR3 spans 15 amino acids. The CDR3 loop reads CASSTGTGSSYEQYF. CDR3 nucleotide sequence: TGTGCCAGTAGTACAGGGACAGGCAGCTCCTACGAGCAGTACTTC. Drawing the rest from reference TRBV19 and TRBJ2-7, the complete variable domain is DGGITQSPKYLFRKEGQNVTLSCEQNLNHDAMYWYRQDPGQGLRLIYYSQIVNDFQKGDIAEGYSVSREKKESFPLTVTSAQKNPTAFYLCASSTGTGSSYEQYFGPGTRLTVT.

The V gene is TRBV28, the J gene TRBJ2-1; 10 bases are a match to TRBD2. CDR1 is MDHEN and CDR2 is SYDVKM in the germline V gene. There are 15 residues in the CDR3. After removal of 6 bases from V and 4 bases from J, the junction contained 6 bases not matched to a gene. CDR3 region: CASSRTSGNYNEQFF. CDR3 sequence (DNA): TGTGCCAGCAGCCGAACTAGCGGGAATTACAATGAGCAGTTCTTC.

The V call is TRBV5-4, the J call TRBJ1-5; possibly TRBD1 for D (5 bases). V dropped 6 bases and J dropped 4 bases, with 20 bases sitting between them. Germline-derived CDR1 and CDR2 are SGHNT and YYREEE (reference sequence). CDR3 size: 16 residues. CDR3 sequence reads: CASTESIGGGNQPQHF. CDR3 coding DNA: TGTGCCAGCACCGAGAGCATCGGGGGAGGAAATCAGCCCCAGCATTTT.

This clone was detected ten times or more. This rearrangement joins TRBV5-4 to TRBJ2-1, with D possibly being TRBD2 (5 bases). The ends were cut back, 2 bases at V and 7 bases at J, with 10 bases in the middle. The germline gives CDR1 SGHNT, CDR2 YYREEE (reference sequence). The CDR3 runs to 13 residues. The CDR3 is CASSLTTGNEQFF. CDR3 DNA sequence: TGTGCCAGCAGCTTAACCACGGGGAATGAGCAGTTCTTC.

A remark on this clone: An end of the junction differs from the germline gene, which may be a read error. The rearrangement links TRBV5-1 to TRBJ2-2, with TRBD1 matching over 8 bases. CDR3 length: 16 residues. CDR1 is SGHRS and CDR2 is YFSETQ in the germline V gene. CDR3: CASSLNRQGNAGELFF. The CDR3 DNA reads TGCGCCAGCAGCTTAAACAGACAGGGGAACGCCGGGGAGCTGTTTTTT.

This clone was observed at least ten times. The chain joins TRBV21-1 to TRBJ1-1; the table's D call, TRBD1, has no DNA check behind it. TRBV21-1 is flagged as a pseudogene. The CDR3 consists of 16 residues. For the CDR3, the DNA is TGTGCCAGCAGCCAAGGCAGTTTCCTGCTGAACACTGAAGCTTTCTTT. Amino acid sequence: CASSQGSFLLNTEAFF.

The chain is built from TRBV6-5 and TRBJ1-5, with D maybe TRBD1 (6 bases). Germline V gives CDR1 MNHEY, CDR2 SVGAGI. The CDR3 runs 14 residues. Trimming cost V 6 bases and J 3 bases, with 12 bases left between them. The CDR3 region is CASRGGTINQPQHF. The CDR3 DNA follows: TGTGCCAGCAGGGGTGGGACAATCAATCAGCCCCAGCATTTT.

This clone was seen only once. This sequence joins TRBV18 and TRBJ2-7; D may be TRBD2 (5 bases). In germline, CDR1 is KGHSH, CDR2 LQKENI. This CDR3 comprises 14 residues. Trimming took 3 bases from V and 5 from J, leaving 14 bases between them. This CDR3 reads CASSPLGERDEQYF. The DNA for the CDR3 is TGTGCCAGCTCACCGCTCGGGGAGAGGGACGAGCAGTACTTC.

The chain links TRBV5-4 to TRBJ2-3; 8 bases align to TRBD2. Germline CDR1 SGHNT, CDR2 YYREEE (reference sequence). The CDR3 contains 13 residues. V dropped 5 bases and J dropped 2; count of bases not matched to a gene: 1. CDR3 sequence: CASRLAATDTQYF. The CDR3 DNA reads TGTGCCAGCAGACTAGCGGCCACAGATACGCAGTATTTT.

The J gene is TRBJ1-4, the V gene TRBV2; no definite D call. The V and J ends lost 1 base and 7 bases respectively, with 10 bases between them. Germline V gene lookup returns CDR1 SNHLY and CDR2 FYNNEI. The CDR3 is 14 amino acids. The CDR3 region has the DNA TGTGCCAGCAGTGAAGGGACGAGTAGTGAAAAACTGTTTTTT. Residues: CASSEGTSSEKLFF.

The gene calls are TRBV28 and TRBJ2-2; 7 bases fit TRBD2. The CDR3 runs to 17 residues. Germline V gives CDR1 MDHEN, CDR2 SYDVKM. With 3 bases clipped from V and 1 base from J, the junction kept 8 bases outside the gene matches. CDR3 in DNA: TGTGCCAGCAGTTTCACTAGCGAGCCTATGAACACCGGGGAGCTGTTTTTT. Amino acid sequence: CASSFTSEPMNTGELFF.

The table lists this clone with many counts. Other DNA sequences from this sample encode an identical CDR3 as well. The chain carries TRBV2 and TRBJ2-5; possible D gene TRBD1, 6 bases. Germline lookup yields CDR1 SNHLY and CDR2 FYNNEI. The V gene lost 5 bases and the J gene lost 1 base, with 11 bases spanning the gap. There are 14 residues in the CDR3. Here the CDR3 reads CASSPTGIQETQYF. The CDR3 region has the DNA TGTGCCAGCAGTCCGACAGGAATCCAAGAGACCCAGTACTTC. Full variable domain (rest looked up from reference TRBV2 and TRBJ2-5): EPEVTQTPSHQVTQMGQEVILRCVPISNHLYFYWYRQILGQKVEFLVSFYNNEISEKSEIFDDQFSVERPDGSNFTLKIRSTKLEDSAMYFCASSPTGIQETQYFGPGTRLLVL.

This chain connects TRBV18 to TRBJ1-4; TRBD1 matches 7 bases. Germline V gene data show CDR1 as KGHSH and CDR2 as LQKENI. J was trimmed by 2 bases and V by 1 base; bases with no gene match: 4. CDR3 length: 16 residues. CDR3: CASSPQGATTNEKLFF. Written as DNA, the CDR3 is TGTGCCAGCTCACCACAGGGGGCGACTACTAATGAAAAACTGTTTTTT.

The chain couples TRBV15 to TRBJ2-1, with D possibly TRBD2 on 6 matching bases. Germline CDR1 and CDR2: LNHNV and YYDKDF (reference sequence). This CDR3 is built from 13 residues. The V end lost 7 bases, the J end lost 5 bases, and 12 bases lay between the germline ends. The CDR3 is CATKPGVDNEQFF. DNA for the CDR3: TGTGCCACCAAACCGGGAGTGGACAATGAGCAGTTCTTC.